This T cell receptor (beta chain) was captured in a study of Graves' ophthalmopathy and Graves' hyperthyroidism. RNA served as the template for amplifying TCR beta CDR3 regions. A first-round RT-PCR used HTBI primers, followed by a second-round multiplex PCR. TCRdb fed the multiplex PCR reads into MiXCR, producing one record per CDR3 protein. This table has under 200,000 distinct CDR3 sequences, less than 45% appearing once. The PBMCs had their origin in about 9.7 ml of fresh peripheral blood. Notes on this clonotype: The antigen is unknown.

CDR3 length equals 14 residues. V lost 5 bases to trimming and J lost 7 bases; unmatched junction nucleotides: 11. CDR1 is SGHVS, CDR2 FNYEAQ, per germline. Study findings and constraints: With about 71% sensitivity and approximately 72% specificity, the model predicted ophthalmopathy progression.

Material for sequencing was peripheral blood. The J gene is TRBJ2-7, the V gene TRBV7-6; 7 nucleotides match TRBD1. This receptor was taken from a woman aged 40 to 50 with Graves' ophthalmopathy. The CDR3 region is CASSPRTGAREQYF. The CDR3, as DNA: TGTGCCAGCAGCCCCAGGACAGGAGCTCGGGAGCAGTACTTC.